Presented here are 10 T cell receptor beta chains from one specimen sequenced in a study of cytomegalovirus exposure and HLA in healthy donors. PCR employed 60 Vbeta and 13 Jbeta primers. This table comes from immunoSEQ multiplex PCR, and its TCRdb copy is limited to in-frame clones, with some not included. The table lists fewer than 100,000 clones, around 77% of them singletons. The specimen sequenced was PBMCs. Receptor source: a man in his forties or fifties in good health and CMV-seronegative.

The V call is TRBV28, the J call TRBJ2-5; 12 bases fit TRBD1. The CDR3 is 18 residues long. V lost 5 bases, J lost 2 bases, and 12 bases stayed unmatched. Germline CDR1 is MDHEN and CDR2 is SYDVKM. This chain's CDR3 is CASSPQGQGAMGQETQYF. CDR3 sequence (DNA): TGTGCCAGCAGTCCCCAGGGACAGGGGGCAATGGGGCAAGAGACCCAGTACTTC.

The DNA for the CDR3 is TGTGCCAGCAGCTTCCGAGAGCGGACCCGAGGTTACGAGCAGTACTTC. Encoded protein: CASSFRERTRGYEQYF. This chain links TRBV7-9 with TRBJ2-7, with D perhaps TRBD2 (5 bases). The CDR3 is made up of 16 amino acids. V shed 3 bases and J shed 4 bases, with 19 bases lying between them. Germline-derived CDR1 and CDR2 are SEHNR and FQNEAQ (reference sequence).

The count of this clone is one. This chain joins TRBV7-7 and TRBJ2-3, with 12 bases lining up with TRBD2. Germline V gives CDR1 SSHAT, CDR2 FNYEAQ (reference sequence). Trimming removed 1 base from V and 2 bases from J; junction bases left unmatched: 1. This CDR3 is 16 amino acids long. This CDR3 reads CASSLGTSGNTDTQYF. The CDR3 coding sequence is TGTGCCAGCAGCTTAGGGACTAGCGGGAACACAGATACGCAGTATTTT.

The V gene is TRBV5-1, the J gene TRBJ2-7; 9 nucleotides line up with TRBD1. The junction had 11 bases not matched to a gene; V was cut back by 0 bases and J by 4 bases. This CDR3 has 17 residues. Germline values: CDR1 SGHRS, CDR2 YFSETQ. The CDR3 region has the DNA TGCGCCAGCAGCTTGGACGTGGACAGGGGTGTCCTTTACGAGCAGTACTTC. Translation gives CASSLDVDRGVLYEQYF.

This sequence joins TRBV19 and TRBJ2-1, with D perhaps matching TRBD1 (5 bases). CDR1 and CDR2 (germline): LNHDA, SQIVND (reference sequence). The CDR3 has 16 residues. Trimming removed 5 bases from V and 6 bases from J, with 20 bases in between. The CDR3 region has the DNA TGTGCCAGTAGTTCTCGAAGGGCAGGGTTTGGCAATGAGCAGTTCTTC. Translation gives CASSSRRAGFGNEQFF. Drawing the rest from reference TRBV19 and TRBJ2-1, the complete variable domain is DGGITQSPKYLFRKEGQNVTLSCEQNLNHDAMYWYRQDPGQGLRLIYYSQIVNDFQKGDIAEGYSVSREKKESFPLTVTSAQKNPTAFYLCASSSRRAGFGNEQFFGPGTRLTVL.

The chain is built from TRBV28 and TRBJ2-1; D perhaps matches TRBD2 (7 bases). This CDR3 contains 14 residues. Germline CDR1 MDHEN, CDR2 SYDVKM. Deletions cut 3 bases from V and 9 bases from J, with 15 bases between. CDR3 sequence reads: CASSFYAGAGEQFF. Here the CDR3 DNA reads TGTGCCAGCAGTTTTTATGCGGGGGCGGGTGAGCAGTTCTTC.

This chain's CDR3 is CASSYRGGNSPLHF. Here the CDR3 DNA reads TGTGCCAGCAGTTACCGTGGAGGGAATTCACCCCTCCACTTT. The chain has TRBV28 and TRBJ1-6, with D unresolved. Trimming took 4 bases from V and 7 from J, leaving 11 bases between them. Germline V lookup: CDR1 MDHEN, CDR2 SYDVKM. The CDR3 has 14 residues.

The chain carries TRBV11-2 and TRBJ2-2; a possible D gene is TRBD1 (6 bases). With 4 bases removed from V and 7 bases from J, the gap between germline ends came to 13 bases. Germline V CDR1 and CDR2: SGHAT, FQNNGV. The CDR3 is 14 residues long. CDR3: CASSSSGAHGELFF. CDR3 DNA: TGTGCCAGCAGCTCGTCAGGGGCCCACGGGGAGCTGTTTTTT.

CDR3 protein: CASSRRELVYEQYF. The CDR3 region has the DNA TGTGCCAGCTCACGTCGGGAGTTGGTCTACGAGCAGTACTTC. The genes are TRBV18 and TRBJ2-7; maybe TRBD2 (6 bases). Per germline, CDR1 KGHSH and CDR2 LQKENI. The CDR3 is made up of 14 amino acids. V lost 4 bases to trimming and J lost 3 bases, with 13 bases between them.

The rearrangement links TRBV5-1 to TRBJ2-1, with 9 positions matching TRBD2. Germline loops: CDR1 SGHRS, CDR2 YFSETQ. J was trimmed by 9 bases and V by 0 bases; bases with no gene match: 7. This CDR3 has 15 residues. The CDR3 region is CASSLVAGAAGEQFF. In nucleotides, the CDR3 is TGCGCCAGCAGCTTGGTAGCGGGAGCTGCTGGTGAGCAGTTCTTC.